The entry that follows covers one TCR beta chain sequence. Authors' analysis steps: For nucleated cells, counts were estimated from reference gene primer amplification. Repertoires were generated with immunoSEQ multiplex PCR, while TCRdb's copy carries only in-frame clones and drops some. Clone size and the V and J calls come from that table; the DNA yielded D and trimming. The profile shows 15,000 to 19,000 clones, about 81% of them singletons. Germline CDR1 is SEHNR and CDR2 is FQNEAQ (reference sequence). The CDR3 has 18 residues. The V gene lost 1 base and the J gene lost 0 bases, with 18 bases spanning the gap. This sample was included in a study of blood T cell repertoires in COVID-19. Across the whole study: Acute and convalescent COVID-19 specimens originated in the United States, Italy and Spain. In each case, the material was cDNA or gDNA derived from T cells, B-cell-depleted T cells, or PBMCs.

The sample taken for sequencing was peripheral blood. The source is an elderly man with active or convalescent COVID-19. The J gene is TRBJ1-2, the V gene TRBV7-9; tentative D call: TRBD1 (5 bases). As DNA, the CDR3 is TGTGCCAGCAGCTTAGGCGTCGGACATTTAAGGGCTAACTATGGCTACACCTTC. Translated, it gives CASSLGVGHLRANYGYTF. The full variable domain, in which reference TRBV7-9 and TRBJ1-2 provide the parts outside the CDR3, is DTGVSQNPRHKITKRGQNVTFRCDPISEHNRLYWYRQTLGQGPEFLTYFQNEAQLEKSRLLSDRFSAERPKGSFSTLEIQRTEQGDSAMYLCASSLGVGHLRANYGYTFGSGTRLTVV.